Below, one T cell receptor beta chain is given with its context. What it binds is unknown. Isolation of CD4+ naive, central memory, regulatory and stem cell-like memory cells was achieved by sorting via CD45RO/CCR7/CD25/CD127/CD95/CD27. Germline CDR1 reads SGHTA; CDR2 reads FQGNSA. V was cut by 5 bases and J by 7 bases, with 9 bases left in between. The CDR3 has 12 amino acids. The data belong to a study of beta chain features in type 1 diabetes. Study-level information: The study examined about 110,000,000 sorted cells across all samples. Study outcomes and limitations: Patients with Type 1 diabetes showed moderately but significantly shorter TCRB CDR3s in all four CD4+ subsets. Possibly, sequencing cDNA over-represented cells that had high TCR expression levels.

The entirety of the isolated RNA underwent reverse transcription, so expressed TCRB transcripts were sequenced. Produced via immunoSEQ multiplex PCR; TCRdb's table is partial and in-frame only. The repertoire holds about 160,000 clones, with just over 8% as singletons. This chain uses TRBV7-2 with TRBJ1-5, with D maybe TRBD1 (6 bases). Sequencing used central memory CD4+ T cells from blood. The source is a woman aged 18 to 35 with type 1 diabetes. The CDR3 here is CASSTGNQPQHF. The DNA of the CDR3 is TGTGCCAGCAGCACAGGGAACCAGCCCCAGCATTTT.